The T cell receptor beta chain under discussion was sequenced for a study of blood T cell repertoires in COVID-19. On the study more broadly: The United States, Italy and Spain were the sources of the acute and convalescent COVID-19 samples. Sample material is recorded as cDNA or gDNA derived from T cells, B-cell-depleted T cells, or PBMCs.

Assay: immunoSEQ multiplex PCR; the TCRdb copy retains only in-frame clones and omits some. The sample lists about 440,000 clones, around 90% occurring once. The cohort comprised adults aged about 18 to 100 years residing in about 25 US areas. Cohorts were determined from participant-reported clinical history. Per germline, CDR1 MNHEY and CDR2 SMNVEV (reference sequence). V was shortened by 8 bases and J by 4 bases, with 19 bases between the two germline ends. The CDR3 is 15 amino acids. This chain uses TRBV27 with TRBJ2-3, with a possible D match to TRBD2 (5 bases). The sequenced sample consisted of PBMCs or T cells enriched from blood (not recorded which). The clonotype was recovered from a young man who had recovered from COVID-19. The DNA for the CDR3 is TGTGCCAGCGGGCCCGGTAGAGGAGGCGCAGATACGCAGTATTTT. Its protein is CASGPGRGGADTQYF.